The T cell receptor delta chain under discussion was sequenced for a study of gamma-delta T cells after stem cell transplantation. TCRdb reprocessed the RT-PCR reads through CATT. The sample holds thousands of delta-chain clones; about 14% are singletons and the top ten take 6%. V lost 1 base, J lost 6 bases, and 15 bases stayed unmatched. Germline lookup yields CDR1 TSWWSYY and CDR2 QGS. The CDR3 length is 19 residues. There are a few counts of this clone. This chain joins TRDV1 and TRDJ1; 12 positions match TRDD3. The specimen sequenced was gamma-delta T cells. The clonotype was recovered from a human donor. It is not recorded whose cells these are; they may come from a transplant donor. CDR3 sequence: CALGERVLPDWGIPNKLIF. CDR3 bases: TGTGCTCTTGGGGAACGCGTACTACCCGACTGGGGGATACCGAATAAACTCATCTTT.